The 11 T cell receptor beta chains presented below share a single source sample, sequenced in a study of blood T cell repertoires in COVID-19. Using immunoSEQ multiplex PCR, the repertoire was profiled, and TCRdb retains in-frame clones only, with some absent. The sample holds a few hundred thousand clones; more than 70% are singletons and the top ten take 10%. Sequencing was performed on peripheral blood. The receptor source for this set is a woman aged 25 to 45 with COVID-19, enrolled during active disease.

The rearrangement joins TRBV4-1 to TRBJ1-1, with 7 bases matching TRBD1. V shed 4 bases, J shed 6 bases, and the junction held 11 bases outside the gene matches. This CDR3 is built from 15 residues. The germline V gene has CDR1 MGHRA and CDR2 YSYEKL. The DNA for the CDR3 is TGCGCCAGCAGCCTCTTTGTCGGCCAGGGGGCTGAAGCTTTCTTT. It codes for CASSLFVGQGAEAFF.

The genes are TRBV30 and TRBJ2-3, with unresolved D. The germline CDR1 and CDR2 sequences are GTSNPN and SVGIG (reference sequence). Between the trimmed V and J ends, which lost 2 bases and 0 bases, there was a span of 9 bases. The CDR3 totals 14 residues. The CDR3 region is CAWSRSSSTDTQYF. As DNA, the CDR3 is TGTGCCTGGAGTCGGAGTTCTAGCACAGATACGCAGTATTTT.

The chain has TRBV4-1 and TRBJ2-7; 8 bases fit TRBD1. Germline CDR1 and CDR2: MGHRA and YSYEKL. With V trimmed by 0 bases and J by 7 bases, 8 bases remained unmatched. The CDR3 totals 15 residues. CDR3 bases: TGCGCCAGCAGCCAAGATGGGCAGGGGGCGGGTGAGCAGTACTTC. As protein: CASSQDGQGAGEQYF.

The sample holds a few counts of this clone. CDR3 DNA: TGTGCCAGCTCACCGGTGGACAGGGAATACACCATATATTTT. Its translation: CASSPVDREYTIYF. The rearrangement uses TRBV18 and TRBJ1-3, with TRBD1 identical over 8 bases. J lost 8 bases, V lost 3 bases, and 6 bases had no gene match. This CDR3 has 14 amino acids. Germline lookup yields CDR1 KGHSH and CDR2 LQKENI.

The V and J genes are TRBV6-5 and TRBJ2-1, with TRBD1 matching over 8 bases. This CDR3 comprises 16 residues. Germline V CDR1 and CDR2: MNHEY, SVGAGI. Losses at the gene ends were 4 bases for V and 9 bases for J; bases not matched to a gene: 14. CDR3 in DNA: TGTGCCAGCAGTTCCCCAGACAGGGGATGGCGTATTGAGCAGTTCTTC. This sequence encodes CASSSPDRGWRIEQFF.

This clone was counted between two and nine times. V and J are TRBV6-2 or TRBV6-3 and TRBJ2-7, with 7 positions matching TRBD2. Germline V CDR1 and CDR2: MNHEY, SVGEGT. The CDR3 contains 13 residues. The trim removed 4 bases at V and 6 bases at J, leaving 6 bases unmatched. The CDR3 DNA follows: TGTGCCAGCAGTTCCATCCAGCGGGGCGAGCAGTACTTC. Amino acids: CASSSIQRGEQYF.

As DNA, the CDR3 is TGCGCCAGCAGCTTGGTAGCCGGGACTTTCGACGAGCAGTACTTC. This translates into CASSLVAGTFDEQYF. The rearrangement uses TRBV5-1 and TRBJ2-7, with D maybe TRBD2 (6 bases). The V gene lost 0 bases and the J gene lost 5 bases, with 15 bases spanning the gap. The CDR3 loop spans 15 amino acids. Germline V CDR1 and CDR2: SGHRS, YFSETQ.

V gene TRBV7-2 combines with J gene TRBJ2-2; D ambiguous. V was cut by 5 bases and J by 6 bases, with 10 bases left in between. The CDR3 covers 13 residues. CDR1 and CDR2 from the germline V gene are SGHTA and FQGNSA. The CDR3 protein is CASSLTVAGELFF. The DNA for the CDR3 is TGTGCCAGCAGCCTCACGGTAGCCGGGGAGCTGTTTTTT.

Concerning this clone itself: The sample has other DNA sequences that encode this CDR3 too. The chain combines TRBV6-5 with TRBJ1-2; D unclear. Germline lookup yields CDR1 MNHEY and CDR2 SVGAGI. The CDR3 length is 14 residues. The V end was cut by 0 bases, the J end by 4 bases, with 9 bases between. CDR3 in amino acids: CASSYSRQSYGYTF. The CDR3 DNA sequence: TGTGCCAGCAGTTACTCGAGGCAGAGCTATGGCTACACCTTC.

The chain is built from TRBV11-3 and TRBJ2-7, with 10 bases aligning to TRBD2. The CDR3 is 15 amino acids. CDR1 SGHNT and CDR2 YENEEA come from the germline V gene. V lost 3 bases to trimming and J lost 6 bases; unmatched junction nucleotides: 8. The CDR3 spells CASSLSLAGVSEQYF. In DNA form, the CDR3 reads TGTGCCAGCAGCTTGTCGCTAGCGGGGGTGAGCGAGCAGTACTTC.

The chain links TRBV5-1 to TRBJ2-3; 8 nucleotides line up with TRBD1. V dropped 0 bases and J dropped 2; count of bases not matched to a gene: 2. Germline loops: CDR1 SGHRS, CDR2 YFSETQ. The CDR3 has 15 residues. The CDR3 DNA reads TGCGCCAGCAGCTTGGCGACAGGGGACACAGATACGCAGTATTTT. This sequence encodes CASSLATGDTDTQYF.